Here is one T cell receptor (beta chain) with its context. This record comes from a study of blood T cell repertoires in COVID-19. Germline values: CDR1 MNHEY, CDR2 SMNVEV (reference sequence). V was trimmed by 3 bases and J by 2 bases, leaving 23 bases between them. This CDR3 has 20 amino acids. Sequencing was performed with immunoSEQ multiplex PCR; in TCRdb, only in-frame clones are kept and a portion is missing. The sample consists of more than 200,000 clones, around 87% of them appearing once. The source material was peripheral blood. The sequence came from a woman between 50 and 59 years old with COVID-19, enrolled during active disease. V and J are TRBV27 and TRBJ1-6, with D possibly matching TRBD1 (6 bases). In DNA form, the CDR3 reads TGTGCCAGCAGTTTCTCCCTTTCCCGAGGGGGGGGTGCCTATAATTCACCCCTCCACTTT. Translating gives CASSFSLSRGGGAYNSPLHF.